Below, 22 T cell receptor beta chains from the same sample are listed, as sequenced in a study of blood T cell repertoires in COVID-19. Libraries were prepared by immunoSEQ multiplex PCR; TCRdb keeps only in-frame clonotypes and omits some of them. The table shows more than 60,000 clones, with roughly 70% occurring only once. The specimen sequenced was peripheral blood. These receptors were obtained from a human donor with acute or convalescent COVID-19. The donor label of this sample is uncertain.

The V and J genes are TRBV5-5 and TRBJ1-3, with TRBD1 identical over 9 bases. The trim removed 2 bases at V and 4 bases at J, leaving 7 bases unmatched. This CDR3 region has 16 residues. Germline CDR1 and CDR2: SGHKS and YYEKEE (reference sequence). CDR3 sequence: CASSFTDRGGGNTIYF. The CDR3 DNA reads as TGTGCCAGCAGCTTTACGGACAGGGGAGGCGGAAACACCATATATTTT.

DNA for the CDR3: TGTGCCAGCAGCTTAGAACACAACACTGAAGCTTTCTTT. It codes for CASSLEHNTEAFF. The chain uses TRBV11-1 and TRBJ1-1; D call uncertain. V was clipped by 1 base and J by 2 bases, with 5 bases between them. The germline CDR1 and CDR2 sequences are SGHAT and FQDESV (reference sequence). CDR3 length: 13 amino acids.

CDR3 coding DNA: TGTGCCAGCAAGACGGGACAGTTCACCGGGGAGCTGTTTTTT. This sequence encodes CASKTGQFTGELFF. The rearrangement uses TRBV11-2 and TRBJ2-2, with 7 bases lining up with TRBD1. Germline V gene lookup returns CDR1 SGHAT and CDR2 FQNNGV. Trimming at V came to 7 bases and at J to 4 bases, leaving 6 bases not matched to a gene. This CDR3 has 14 residues.

The V gene is TRBV11-3, the J gene TRBJ2-1, with 11 positions matching TRBD2. Trimming at V came to 1 base and at J to 7 bases, leaving 3 bases not matched to a gene. The germline V gene encodes CDR1 SGHNT and CDR2 YENEEA. The CDR3 contains 15 residues. The CDR3 DNA follows: TGTGCCAGCAGCTTAGCCGCTAGCGGGAGGAATGAGCAGTTCTTC. Encoded protein: CASSLAASGRNEQFF.

This chain uses TRBV4-2 with TRBJ2-3; 7 nucleotides match TRBD1. The junction had 2 bases not matched to a gene; V was cut back by 0 bases and J by 2 bases. The V gene's germline CDR1 is LGHNA and CDR2 YNFKEQ. The length of the CDR3 is 15 residues. The CDR3 bases are TGTGCCAGCAGCCAAGAAGACAGGGCCACAGATACGCAGTATTTT. Translating it yields CASSQEDRATDTQYF.

The chain employs TRBV6-2 or TRBV6-3 and TRBJ2-1, with TRBD2 matching over 10 bases. The CDR3 sequence is 15 residues long. Germline V gives CDR1 MNHEY, CDR2 SVGEGT. The J segment lost 5 bases and the V segment lost 2 bases, leaving 3 bases of the junction unmatched. In DNA, the CDR3 is TGTGCCAGCAGTTACGGGCTAGCGGGGGACAATGAGCAGTTCTTC. Residues: CASSYGLAGDNEQFF.

V usage is TRBV18 and J usage is TRBJ1-6, with 8 bases identical to TRBD1. Germline CDR1 and CDR2: KGHSH and LQKENI. Germline trimming cut 2 bases from V and 6 bases from J; bases unmatched to any gene: 3. The CDR3 totals 15 residues. CDR3 amino acids: CASSPGQGGNSPLHF. CDR3 DNA sequence: TGTGCCAGCTCACCAGGACAGGGCGGTAATTCACCCCTCCACTTT.

The V gene is TRBV6-2 or TRBV6-3, the J gene TRBJ2-5, with 8 bases aligning to TRBD2. CDR1 and CDR2 from the germline V gene are MNHEY and SVGEGT. J gave up 4 bases and V 2 bases, and 18 bases lay outside the gene matches. The CDR3 covers 19 residues. CDR3 protein: CASSYGRSGGGVNGETQYF. In DNA, the CDR3 is TGTGCCAGCAGTTACGGTAGATCCGGGGGGGGAGTGAACGGAGAGACCCAGTACTTC.

J is TRBJ1-5 and V is TRBV6-5, with a tentative D call TRBD1 (6 bases). V was shortened by 8 bases and J by 1 base, with 12 bases between the two germline ends. Germline lookup yields CDR1 MNHEY and CDR2 SVGAGI. This CDR3 spans 14 amino acids. CDR3 DNA: TGTGCCAGCCGTACAGGGACGAGCAATCAGCCCCAGCATTTT. It is translated as CASRTGTSNQPQHF.

The chain links TRBV7-6 to TRBJ2-7, with D unclear. V lost 6 bases, J lost 6 bases, and 15 bases lay in between. Germline CDR1 and CDR2: SGHVS and FNYEAQ. The CDR3 is made up of 13 amino acids. The chain's CDR3 is CASRQYELGEQYF. In DNA, the CDR3 is TGTGCCAGCAGACAGTACGAGCTGGGCGAGCAGTACTTC.

V gene TRBV7-6 combines with J gene TRBJ2-5; 8 bases match TRBD1. Germline-derived CDR1 and CDR2 are SGHVS and FNYEAQ. J lost 5 bases, V lost 7 bases, and 12 bases had no gene match. The CDR3 runs 15 residues. The CDR3 protein is CASNGIQGASETQYF. CDR3 nucleotide sequence: TGTGCCAGCAACGGGATTCAGGGGGCGTCGGAGACCCAGTACTTC.

The genes are TRBV25-1 and TRBJ2-7, with a weak D call TRBD1 (5 bases). The germline V and J ends were trimmed by 1 base and 5 bases, with 9 bases remaining between them. Per germline, CDR1 MGHDK and CDR2 SYGVNS. This CDR3 has 13 residues. CDR3 nucleotides: TGTGCCAGCAGTGAATGGGGCGTCCACGAGCAGTACTTC. This translates into CASSEWGVHEQYF.

This clone was recorded a few times. The chain joins TRBV4-3 to TRBJ1-1; weak D call: TRBD1 (5 bases). V shed 2 bases and J shed 4 bases, with 11 bases lying between them. This CDR3 spans 14 amino acids. Germline V gives CDR1 LGHNA, CDR2 YSLEER. The CDR3: CASSQSGRGTEAFF. CDR3 sequence (DNA): TGCGCCAGCAGCCAATCGGGGCGGGGCACTGAAGCTTTCTTT.

The chain combines TRBV6-1 with TRBJ2-7, with D tentatively TRBD2 (6 bases). CDR3 size: 12 residues. Trimming took 3 bases from V and 9 from J, leaving 12 bases between them. The V gene's germline CDR1 is MNHNS and CDR2 SASEGT. This chain's CDR3 is CASSEGGTSQYV. The CDR3 DNA sequence: TGTGCCAGCAGTGAGGGGGGAACCTCGCAGTACGTC.

This clone turned up a few times. The chain combines TRBV5-4 with TRBJ1-1; weak D call: TRBD1 (6 bases). The CDR3 has 14 amino acids. Trimming took 4 bases from V and 7 from J, leaving 17 bases between them. Per germline, CDR1 SGHNT and CDR2 YYREEE (reference sequence). The DNA of the CDR3 is TGTGCCAGCAGCGGAGGTAGGACAGCCAGTGAAGCTTTCTTT. Translation: CASSGGRTASEAFF.

CDR3 in DNA: TGTGCCAGCAGCTTACGCCTTGACAAAGAAAAACTGTTTTTT. This gives the protein CASSLRLDKEKLFF. The chain recombines TRBV7-9 with TRBJ1-4; D unresolved. CDR1 is SEHNR and CDR2 is FQNEAQ in the germline V gene (reference sequence). This CDR3 has 14 amino acids. Trimming left V 2 bases short and J 8 bases short, with 12 bases between.

This clone was seen more than once but under ten times. The rearrangement joins TRBV29-1 to TRBJ2-7; TRBD2 aligns across 11 bases. Trimming took 6 bases from V and 9 from J; bases not matched to a gene: 7. This CDR3 has 12 amino acids. Germline V gene lookup returns CDR1 SQVTM and CDR2 ANQGSEA. The CDR3 protein is CSVGLAERGQYF. The CDR3 DNA follows: TGCAGCGTGGGACTAGCGGAGAGGGGGCAGTACTTC.

V usage is TRBV19 and J usage is TRBJ2-4, with 12 bases identical to TRBD1. This CDR3 comprises 19 residues. V trimming: 5 bases; J trimming: 0 bases; junction bases outside the gene matches: 11. CDR1 and CDR2 (germline): LNHDA, SQIVND (reference sequence). Here the CDR3 reads CASSPGRDRGRLAKNIQYF. The CDR3 DNA reads as TGTGCCAGTAGTCCAGGGAGGGACAGGGGGCGATTAGCCAAAAACATTCAGTACTTC.

The chain carries TRBV29-1 and TRBJ2-2; TRBD1 aligns across 10 bases. Germline assignment: CDR1 SQVTM and CDR2 ANQGSEA. CDR3 length equals 13 residues. Unmatched junction bases numbered 5, after V lost 6 bases and J lost 7 bases. CDR3 sequence reads: CSVGQGVDGELFF. DNA for the CDR3: TGCAGCGTCGGACAGGGGGTGGACGGGGAGCTGTTTTTT.

The chain carries TRBV7-9 and TRBJ1-1, with a possible D match to TRBD1 (5 bases). This CDR3 has 15 residues. Trimming removed 1 base from V and 1 base from J, with 10 bases in between. Germline CDR1 is SEHNR and CDR2 is FQNEAQ (reference sequence). CDR3 nucleotide sequence: TGTGCCAGCAGCTTAGGCGGGGCCAGGAACACTGAAGCTTTCTTT. This sequence encodes CASSLGGARNTEAFF.

This clone was observed a few times. This chain connects TRBV30 to TRBJ1-6; possibly TRBD1 for D (5 bases). Germline CDR1 is GTSNPN and CDR2 is SVGIG (reference sequence). The CDR3 spans 14 residues. Trimming took off 4 bases at V and 9 bases at J, with 16 bases between the two ends. The DNA for the CDR3 is TGTGCCTGGAAGCACAAGGCCGGGGGTTCACCCCTCCACTTT. Translation gives CAWKHKAGGSPLHF.

A single count supports this clone. This chain connects TRBV12-5 to TRBJ1-6, with 7 bases lining up with TRBD1. CDR1 and CDR2 (germline): LGHNT, FRNRAP. The CDR3 runs to 15 residues. Trimming removed 6 bases from V and 5 bases from J; junction bases left unmatched: 7. CDR3 in amino acids: CASGPRQGNNSPLHF. CDR3 nucleotides: TGTGCTAGTGGCCCCCGACAGGGCAATAATTCACCCCTCCACTTT.